The clone carrying this TCR beta chain has more than one count but fewer than ten. The junction and the germline gene differ at one end; a read error may be behind it. Genomic DNA was employed as the template in profiling TCR beta VDJ and CDR3. TCRdb re-derived calls from the reads in MiXCR, one entry per CDR3 protein. This table has about 470,000 distinct CDR3 sequences, less than 35% appearing once. This sample was taken from a study of CD8+CD57+ T cells in acquired aplastic anemia. This CDR3 contains 13 residues. The germline V gene encodes CDR1 ENHRY and CDR2 SYGVKD. CD8+CD57+ cell expansion, shown by flow cytometry, had occurred in the patients selected for sequencing.

The clonotype was recovered from a human donor with aplastic anemia. Sequencing was performed on sorted CD4+, CD8+, or CD8+CD57+ T cells (not recorded which) from PBMCs. This chain links TRBV10-3 with TRBJ1-5; D remains ambiguous. The CDR3 protein is CASSYGQSQPQHF. CDR3 nucleotides: TGTGCCAGCAGTTATGGCCAATCTCAGCCCCAGCATTTT.